What follows are 15 T cell receptor beta chains derived from one specimen sequenced in a study of early T cells in non-severe SARS-CoV-2 infection. TCRdb reanalysed the 5' RACE reads using MiXCR and keeps one entry per CDR3 protein. Among about 64,000 distinct CDR3 sequences, about 10% were seen once, and the ten largest hold just under 3%. The source was whole blood, collected at baseline. Every receptor here comes from an adult who was a healthcare worker with PCR-confirmed SARS-CoV-2 infection or an uninfected control (not recorded which).

The V call is TRBV7-9, the J call TRBJ2-3; no clear D gene. The V end lost 3 bases, the J end lost 1 base, and 8 bases lay between the germline ends. This CDR3 is 14 amino acids long. The germline V gene has CDR1 SEHNR and CDR2 FQNEAQ (reference sequence). The CDR3 sequence: CASSFERGTDTQYF. CDR3 DNA sequence: TGTGCCAGCAGCTTTGAACGGGGCACAGATACGCAGTATTTT.

This clonotype turned up a few times. V usage is TRBV25-1 and J usage is TRBJ2-7; 10 positions agree with TRBD1. Per the germline V gene, CDR1 is MGHDK and CDR2 is SYGVNS. The junction had 3 bases not matched to a gene; V was cut back by 2 bases and J by 5 bases. The CDR3 is 14 amino acids. CDR3 loop: CASSEVDRGHEQYF. The DNA for the CDR3 is TGTGCCAGCAGTGAAGTAGACAGGGGGCACGAGCAGTACTTC.

The chain couples TRBV20-1 to TRBJ2-7; D is perhaps TRBD1 or TRBD2 (6 bases each). This CDR3 comprises 16 residues. Germline V gives CDR1 DFQATT, CDR2 SNEGSKA (reference sequence). V was shortened by 6 bases and J by 0 bases, with 21 bases between the two germline ends. CDR3 nucleotide sequence: TGCAGTGCCAGTGGCGGCCTGGGGGGCTACTCCTACGAGCAGTACTTC. Translating gives CSASGGLGGYSYEQYF.

The gene calls are TRBV5-4 and TRBJ2-5; D remains ambiguous. CDR1 is SGHNT, CDR2 YYREEE, per germline (reference sequence). V was cut by 2 bases and J by 1 base, with 3 bases left in between. The CDR3 has 12 residues. CDR3 nucleotides: TGTGCCAGCAGCTTTATCCAAGAGACCCAGTACTTC. This sequence encodes CASSFIQETQYF.

This clonotype came up many times. The V call is TRBV9, the J call TRBJ1-3; D gene uncertain. Germline assignment: CDR1 SGDLS and CDR2 YYNGEE. The CDR3 totals 14 residues. Trimming stripped 2 bases from V and 0 bases from J, with 6 bases between. The CDR3 DNA is TGTGCCAGCAGCGTTACGGACTCTGGAAACACCATATATTTT. Its protein is CASSVTDSGNTIYF.

This clonotype has only a few counts. The chain is built from TRBV27 and TRBJ1-4; D gene uncertain. The CDR3 is 13 amino acids. The ends were cut back, 7 bases at V and 6 bases at J, with 12 bases in the middle. The germline gives CDR1 MNHEY, CDR2 SMNVEV (reference sequence). The CDR3 loop reads CASNSRFHEKLFF. CDR3 sequence (DNA): TGTGCCAGCAATTCCCGGTTCCATGAAAAACTGTTTTTT.

This clonotype has a count of ten or more. In DNA form, the CDR3 reads TGTGCCAGCAGCTCGAGGACAGGGGGTAATGGCTACACCTTC. As protein: CASSSRTGGNGYTF. The chain links TRBV7-9 to TRBJ1-2, with 10 bases that match TRBD1. Germline V CDR1 and CDR2: SEHNR, FQNEAQ (reference sequence). The CDR3 loop spans 14 amino acids. With V trimmed by 4 bases and J by 6 bases, 5 bases remained unmatched.

This chain joins TRBV15 and TRBJ2-7; 9 nucleotides align to TRBD1. V gave up 5 bases and J gave up 3 bases; unmatched junction bases: 5. This CDR3 spans 14 amino acids. Per the germline V gene, CDR1 is LNHNV and CDR2 is YYDKDF (reference sequence). The CDR3, as DNA: TGTGCCACCAGCGTAGACAGGGGGGACTACGAGCAGTACTTC. Translating gives CATSVDRGDYEQYF.

This clonotype occurred many times. This sequence joins TRBV6-1 and TRBJ2-7, with 7 bases identical to TRBD1. Losses at the gene ends were 3 bases for V and 3 bases for J; bases not matched to a gene: 11. This CDR3 is 16 amino acids long. Germline assignment: CDR1 MNHNS and CDR2 SASEGT. For the CDR3, the DNA is TGTGCCAGCAGTGACCCACAGGGGTTGGGAGTCTACGAGCAGTACTTC. It encodes CASSDPQGLGVYEQYF.

This clonotype was recorded at least ten times. J is TRBJ2-3 and V is TRBV18; 9 bases agree with TRBD1. The CDR3 runs 14 residues. The V segment lost 10 bases and the J segment 4 bases; nucleotides outside the gene matches: 9. Germline CDR1 is KGHSH and CDR2 is LQKENI. CDR3 coding DNA: TGTGCCACTTCCGGGACAGGGTTCCCAGATACGCAGTATTTT. Translated: CATSGTGFPDTQYF. Full variable domain (missing parts from reference TRBV18 and TRBJ2-3): NAGVMQNPRHLVRRRGQEARLRCSPMKGHSHVYWYRQLPEEGLKFMVYLQKENIIDESGMPKERFSAEFPKEGPSILRIQQVVRGDSAAYFCATSGTGFPDTQYFGPGTRLTVL.

The chain uses TRBV11-2 and TRBJ1-1; D call uncertain. The germline gives CDR1 SGHAT, CDR2 FQNNGV. CDR3 length: 13 amino acids. V was shortened by 6 bases and J by 5 bases, with 13 bases between the two germline ends. The CDR3 sequence is CASSPTGPTEAFF. The CDR3 nucleotides read TGTGCCAGCAGTCCCACGGGCCCGACTGAAGCTTTCTTT.

This chain connects TRBV7-2 to TRBJ1-5; D gene ambiguous. Deletions cut 4 bases from V and 0 bases from J, with 4 bases between. Germline values: CDR1 SGHTA, CDR2 FQGNSA. The CDR3 has 13 amino acids. This chain's CDR3 is CASSSHSNQPQHF. The CDR3 bases are TGTGCCAGCAGCTCCCATAGCAATCAGCCCCAGCATTTT.

This clonotype was observed a few times. This rearrangement joins TRBV19 to TRBJ1-2, with TRBD1 as a possible D gene (6 bases). Trimming cost V 3 bases and J 10 bases, with 18 bases left between them. The length of the CDR3 is 14 residues. CDR1 is LNHDA and CDR2 is SQIVND in the germline V gene (reference sequence). The CDR3 nucleotides read TGTGCCAGTAGTATGGCCCCCGGGACATTTCCCTACACCTTC. Protein product: CASSMAPGTFPYTF.

The chain has TRBV10-3 and TRBJ2-2; D is possibly TRBD1 (5 bases). V was pared by 8 bases and J by 5 bases, with 12 bases between. The CDR3 covers 13 residues. CDR1 is ENHRY and CDR2 is SYGVKD in the germline V gene. CDR3 amino acids: CAIAGLDTGELFF. The CDR3 region has the DNA TGTGCCATCGCAGGGCTCGATACCGGGGAGCTGTTTTTT.

The gene calls are TRBV18 and TRBJ1-1, with D unclear. The CDR3 consists of 13 residues. Looked up from germline, CDR1 is KGHSH and CDR2 is LQKENI. Trimming shortened V by 4 bases and J by 1 base, and 7 bases separated the two germline ends. CDR3 sequence: CASSQGSNTEAFF. DNA for the CDR3: TGTGCCAGCTCACAGGGATCGAACACTGAAGCTTTCTTT.